The clone carrying this TCR beta chain has just a few counts. Antigen: not known. Constant-segment primers and 5'RACE yielded cDNA libraries for TCR alpha and TCR beta, each carrying sample barcodes and UMIs. TCRdb reprocessed the 5' RACE reads via MiXCR and lists one record per CDR3 protein. This sample carries around 340,000 distinct CDR3 sequences, about an eighth of them seen once, and the ten largest clones take over 20%. The sample belongs to a study of T-cell memory formation after mild COVID-19. Study-wide findings and caveats: Detection of some responders pre-infection suggested pre-existing cross-reactive memory T cells participated. Contracting clones from day 15 to 85 had balanced CD4/CD8; later expanders favoured CD4+.

The clonotype originates from a man aged 18 to 35 who had mild COVID-19 (a few samples of this study predate the infection). Cell type and time point are not known. The sequencing input was PBMCs or a T cell subset sorted from them (not recorded which).

CDR3 nucleotides: TGTGCCAGCAGTAAAACAGGGTTGAGTCCCTACGAGCAGTACTTC. Translating gives CASSKTGLSPYEQYF. This sequence joins TRBV6-2 or TRBV6-3 and TRBJ2-7; tentatively, D is TRBD1 (6 bases). Trimming removed 5 bases at V and 2 bases at J, with 16 bases between. This CDR3 spans 15 amino acids. CDR1 MNHEY and CDR2 SVGEGT come from the germline V gene.